These 8 T cell receptor beta chains were sequenced from one sample in a study of molecular identifiers for immune sequencing clone quantification. TCRdb reprocessed the PCR reads via MiXCR and lists one record per CDR3 protein. The table shows about 640,000 distinct CDR3 sequences, with less than 20% occurring only once. Sequencing input: naive CD8+ T cells from blood, with Jurkat cell RNA spiked in. Documented subset: FACS-sorted CD8+CD4-CCR7+CD45RA+ naive T cells. The receptors derive from a human donor in good health. Some libraries in this study had Jurkat cell RNA spiked in.

The chain combines TRBV4-1 with TRBJ2-2; unclear D gene. The V end lost 1 base, the J end lost 2 bases, and 8 bases lay between the germline ends. Germline V lookup: CDR1 MGHRA, CDR2 YSYEKL. This CDR3 region has 15 residues. In nucleotides, the CDR3 is TGCGCCAGCAGCCAAGTTATCAGCAACACCGGGGAGCTGTTTTTT. Translation: CASSQVISNTGELFF.

Ten or more counts support this clonotype. This chain connects TRBV6-1 to TRBJ1-5, with TRBD1 matching over 8 bases. CDR1 is MNHNS, CDR2 SASEGT, per germline. V dropped 3 bases and J dropped 0; count of bases not matched to a gene: 10. This CDR3 is built from 18 residues. CDR3 in amino acids: CASSEPRGHTYSNQPQHF. The CDR3 nucleotides are TGTGCCAGCAGTGAGCCCAGGGGGCATACTTATAGCAATCAGCCCCAGCATTTT.

On this clonotype itself: At one end the junction does not follow the germline gene, possibly because of a read error. V gene TRBV5-1 combines with J gene TRBJ2-6, with D uncertain. Germline V gene lookup returns CDR1 SGHRS and CDR2 YFSETQ. The CDR3 totals 16 residues. The CDR3 DNA is TGCGCCAGCAGTTTGGCCCTGTCCTCTGGGGCCAACGTCCTGACTTTC. This gives the protein CASSLALSSGANVLTF.

This CDR3 reads CASSISTGDYSGANVLTF. CDR3 bases: TGTGCCAGTAGTATAAGCACAGGGGACTACTCTGGGGCCAACGTCCTGACTTTC. The V gene is TRBV19, the J gene TRBJ2-6; D may correspond to TRBD1 or TRBD2 (7 bases each). Trimming took 2 bases from V and 0 from J, leaving 14 bases between them. The CDR3 has 18 residues. Germline CDR1 LNHDA, CDR2 SQIVND (reference sequence).

This clonotype has only a few counts. The V gene is TRBV25-1, the J gene TRBJ1-2, with D hard to call. V was cut by 4 bases and J by 5 bases, with 11 bases left in between. CDR1 and CDR2 from the germline V gene are MGHDK and SYGVNS. CDR3 length: 13 residues. The CDR3 is CASSASDFYGYTF. The CDR3 coding sequence is TGTGCCAGCAGTGCGTCAGACTTTTATGGCTACACCTTC.

As for this clonotype: Mismatch with germline at one junction end may stem from a read error. The rearrangement joins TRBV3-1 to TRBJ2-5; TRBD2 matches 13 bases. Germline V lookup: CDR1 LGHDT, CDR2 YNNKEL (reference sequence). The CDR3 runs to 15 residues. The CDR3 DNA sequence: TGTACCAGCGGTGGACTAGCGGGGGCTCAAGAGACCCAGTACTTC. Its translation: CTSGGLAGAQETQYF.

The chain carries TRBV10-3 and TRBJ2-5; D remains unclear. The CDR3 has 13 amino acids. V lost 3 bases, J lost 5 bases, and 10 bases lay in between. Germline CDR1 is ENHRY and CDR2 is SYGVKD. The CDR3 DNA sequence: TGTGCCATCAGTGACTCGGTGTTGGAGACCCAGTACTTC. Amino acid sequence: CAISDSVLETQYF.

This chain connects TRBV6-4 to TRBJ1-5; 8 positions match TRBD1. Germline V gene sequence: CDR1 MRHNA, CDR2 SNTAGT. The CDR3 covers 16 residues. J was trimmed by 1 base and V by 1 base; bases with no gene match: 3. The CDR3 spells CASSDWTGWSNQPQHF. The CDR3 nucleotides are TGTGCCAGCAGTGACTGGACAGGGTGGAGCAATCAGCCCCAGCATTTT.